The clone carrying this T cell receptor beta chain was recorded at least ten times. Its specificity is not known. This sample stems from a study of T cells in Graves' hyperthyroidism and ophthalmopathy. Study-wide results and limits: The model predicted ophthalmopathy a median around 6 months before onset. Ophthalmopathy and stable hyperthyroidism were separated by a 13 V-J model. Peripheral blood also featured most of the thyroid clonotypes expanded above 0.001.

Amplified TCR beta CDR3 regions derived from RNA transcripts. Using the HTBI primer set, a first-round RT-PCR was run on the TCR CDR3. TCRdb ran MiXCR on the multiplex PCR reads and lists one entry per CDR3 protein. Found here are roughly 350,000 distinct CDR3 sequences, roughly an eighth of them singletons; the top ten hold 30% to 40%. The CDR3 is 14 amino acids. Germline CDR1 and CDR2: SEHNR and FQNEAQ (reference sequence). V lost 5 bases, J lost 6 bases, and 17 bases lay in between. Patients were excluded because of uncontrolled infection, other autoimmune disease, pregnancy or lactation. Sequencing was performed on blood. This receptor was taken from a woman in her forties with Graves' ophthalmopathy. The chain employs TRBV7-9 and TRBJ2-7, with D uncertain. CDR3 residues: CASSPSRWIAEQYF. Written as DNA, the CDR3 is TGTGCCAGCAGCCCTTCCAGGTGGATAGCCGAGCAGTACTTC.